Below are 8 T cell receptor beta chains sequenced from a single sample in a study of post-analysis software for immune sequencing data (dated by TCRdb to about 2015). On the study overall, not on this receptor specifically: Patients showed significantly higher frequencies than controls for about 5 TRBV segments, among them TRBV5-6, TRBV5-1 and TRBV20-1.

Receptors were amplified or captured by PCR. Sequencing used an Illumina HiSeq 2500. To reduce PCR and sequencing biases, unique molecular identifiers were built into the TCR beta cDNA libraries. TCRdb trimmed public reads at Q25 via fastp, called clones via MiXCR and kept in-frame beta chains. Rows are unified per CDR3 protein, each entry keeping the most common DNA and genes. The sample table shows hundreds of thousands of distinct CDR3 sequences, and around 40% are seen once. The ten largest clones represent about 12% of the sample. Their specific antigens are unknown. Specimen: blood. Every receptor here comes from a girl aged 10 to 17 with multiple sclerosis.

This clonotype was counted only a few times. The chain uses TRBV20-1 and TRBJ2-6, with D tentatively TRBD1 (5 bases). Trimming shortened V by 1 base and J by 2 bases, and 9 bases separated the two germline ends. The germline V gene has CDR1 DFQATT and CDR2 SNEGSKA (reference sequence). This CDR3 region has 15 residues. The CDR3 sequence: CSARVPGTGANVLTF. CDR3 bases: TGCAGTGCTAGAGTGCCAGGGACTGGGGCCAACGTCCTGACTTTC.

This clonotype was found a few times. The chain joins TRBV20-1 to TRBJ1-2; no firm D call. This CDR3 has 13 amino acids. Germline CDR1 and CDR2: DFQATT and SNEGSKA (reference sequence). The V end lost 2 bases, the J end lost 0 bases, and 7 bases lay between the germline ends. The CDR3 DNA is TGCAGTGCTAGACGCACAACTAACTATGGCTACACCTTC. The encoded protein is CSARRTTNYGYTF.

In its sample, this clonotype was seen a few times. This chain links TRBV20-1 with TRBJ1-2, with D perhaps matching TRBD1 (6 bases). Germline loops: CDR1 DFQATT, CDR2 SNEGSKA (reference sequence). The CDR3 has 14 amino acids. Trimming removed 5 bases from V and 4 bases from J, with 17 bases in between. Here the CDR3 DNA reads TGCAGTGCTCGTAATACAGGGTCCCCCTATGGCTACACCTTC. This translates into CSARNTGSPYGYTF.

This clonotype was recorded a few times. This chain uses TRBV5-1 with TRBJ2-3; 8 positions match TRBD2. This CDR3 has 14 residues. Germline values: CDR1 SGHRS, CDR2 YFSETQ. V trimming: 7 bases; J trimming: 0 bases; junction bases outside the gene matches: 4. The CDR3 nucleotides read TGCGCCAGCGGGACTAGTTTTAGCACAGATACGCAGTATTTT. Amino acid sequence: CASGTSFSTDTQYF.

This clonotype occurred a few times. The chain recombines TRBV29-1 with TRBJ2-7; TRBD2 matches at 11 bases. V lost 4 bases and J lost 1; bases outside the gene matches: 6. CDR1 SQVTM and CDR2 ANQGSEA come from the germline V gene. The CDR3 contains 15 residues. DNA for the CDR3: TGCAGCGTTGTTCTAGCGGGAGGTCCTTCCTACGAGCAGTACTTC. This codes for CSVVLAGGPSYEQYF.

The rearrangement uses TRBV6-2 or TRBV6-3 and TRBJ1-1; 10 positions match TRBD1. Germline V gene data show CDR1 as MNHEY and CDR2 as SVGEGT. Trimming removed 11 bases from V and 1 base from J; junction bases left unmatched: 16. The CDR3 totals 17 residues. CDR3 sequence reads: CASEGVKRDRGNTEAFF. The CDR3 nucleotides are TGTGCCTCGGAAGGGGTGAAACGGGACAGGGGGAACACTGAAGCTTTCTTT.

The chain recombines TRBV10-2 with TRBJ2-1, with D maybe TRBD1 (7 bases). V dropped 2 bases and J dropped 9 bases, with 14 bases sitting between them. Looked up from germline, CDR1 is WSHSY and CDR2 is SAAADI. The CDR3 contains 14 residues. The CDR3 region is CASSETGEAIEQFF. CDR3 bases: TGCGCCAGCAGTGAGACAGGGGAGGCCATTGAGCAGTTCTTC.

Written as DNA, the CDR3 is TGTGCCAGTAGTCGGGGCGGGAGAAGGCAAGAGACCCAGTACTTC. Translating it yields CASSRGGRRQETQYF. The V call is TRBV19, the J call TRBJ2-5; TRBD2 matches 7 bases. J was trimmed by 2 bases and V by 5 bases; bases with no gene match: 8. Germline CDR1 reads LNHDA; CDR2 reads SQIVND (reference sequence). The CDR3 loop spans 15 amino acids.